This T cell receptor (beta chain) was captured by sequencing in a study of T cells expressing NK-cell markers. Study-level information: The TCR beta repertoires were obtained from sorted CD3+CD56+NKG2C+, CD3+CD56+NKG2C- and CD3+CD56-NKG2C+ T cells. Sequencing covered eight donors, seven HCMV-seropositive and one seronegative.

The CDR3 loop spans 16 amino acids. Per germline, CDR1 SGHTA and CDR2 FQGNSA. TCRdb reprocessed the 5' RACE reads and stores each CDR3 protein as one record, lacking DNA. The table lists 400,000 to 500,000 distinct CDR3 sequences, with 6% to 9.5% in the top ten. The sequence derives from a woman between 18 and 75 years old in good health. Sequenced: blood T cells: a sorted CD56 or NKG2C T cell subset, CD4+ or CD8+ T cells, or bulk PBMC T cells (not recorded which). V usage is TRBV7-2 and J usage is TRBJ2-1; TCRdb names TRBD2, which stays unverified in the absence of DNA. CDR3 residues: CASSSRGISSYNEQFF.